This T cell receptor (beta chain) was identified during a study of monozygotic twins with inflammatory bowel disease. Study conclusions and caveats: IBD patients, compared with healthy twins, shared fewer clonotypes with others (especially with disease activity).

Concerning this clonotype: Its cognate antigen is unknown.

TCRdb re-called the 5' RACE reads and shows each CDR3 protein once, DNA omitted. This table holds 150,000 to 200,000 distinct CDR3 sequences. CDR3 length: 17 amino acids. Germline assignment: CDR1 LGHDT and CDR2 YNNKEL (reference sequence). The TCR comes from a human donor with ulcerative colitis or Crohn's disease, or a healthy co-twin of an affected twin (not recorded which). Sequenced: blood. The chain recombines TRBV3-1 with TRBJ1-3; the TRBD1 assignment by TCRdb is unverifiable without DNA. The CDR3 is CASRRGTSLLSGNTIYF.